The clone carrying this T cell receptor beta chain has ten or more counts. This entry is derived from a study of Graves' ophthalmopathy and Graves' hyperthyroidism. The CDR3 runs 13 residues. V lost 8 bases, J lost 3 bases, and 16 bases lay in between. Germline-derived CDR1 and CDR2 are DFQATT and SNEGSKA (reference sequence). RNA transcripts provided the template for amplifying TCR beta CDR3 regions. First-round RT-PCR used HTBI primers; second-round multiplex PCR followed. Each CDR3 protein gets one entry after TCRdb re-called the multiplex PCR reads with MiXCR. The sample includes roughly 160,000 distinct CDR3 sequences, 30% to 45% seen only once; the top ten take under 6.5%. Other autoimmune diseases, uncontrolled infections, pregnancy or lactation excluded patients from enrollment.

The chain joins TRBV20-1 to TRBJ1-1; TRBD1 might be the D (6 bases). Sequencing was done on a sample of peripheral blood. This TCR derives from a woman aged 40-49 years with Graves' ophthalmopathy. The CDR3 sequence is CSPNLPGDTEAFF. The CDR3 nucleotides are TGCAGTCCGAACTTGCCAGGGGACACTGAAGCTTTCTTT.